Listed here is a single TCR beta chain. Its recognized antigen is unknown. Base-call qualities are not available, and no considerably larger clone is one nucleotide away. The germline V gene supplies CDR1 SGHDN and CDR2 FVKESK. The CDR3 starts with the cysteine, ends with the phenylalanine, and has 16 residues. Just CDR3 DNA is preserved here, 48 bases in frame from base 1. Cut back by 2 bases and 7 bases, the V and J ends lie 21 bases apart. The method was 5' RACE. TCRdb records Illumina HiSeq 2500 as the sequencer. A second PCR of roughly 6 to 12 cycles was run with a J-beta primer mix and a sample-barcoded 5' primer. A template-switch 5' adaptor carrying 12 random nucleotides introduced a unique molecular identifier onto each TCR beta cDNA molecule. Each sample yielded at least 2.5 million CDR3-containing paired-end reads. The Mint cDNA synthesis kit, primed by a TRBC-specific oligonucleotide, was used to synthesize first-strand cDNA from all RNA. Following uracil-DNA glycosylase treatment, a first 18-cycle PCR with universal primers M1SS and BC2_uni_R was performed on all cDNA. The original methods were these. For normalization, 1 million high-quality reads were randomly selected from each sample, with every read carrying a distinct molecular identifier. Instead of being binned into consensus sequences, reads with shared molecular identifiers were discarded. CDR3 identification, clonotype clustering and error correction used MiTCR with a Q25 quality threshold and the strictest error-elimination algorithm. A nonparametric unseen species model with Euler transformation was used to estimate lower-bound total TCR beta diversity. Using fastp at Q25 and MiXCR, TCRdb reprocessed the public reads and kept productive beta chains. Rows with one shared CDR3 protein collapse into an entry with the most common genes and DNA. The authors' filters were not applied to this entry. This sample holds around 710,000 distinct CDR3 sequences; roughly 45% were observed only once. The top ten clonotypes cover approximately 22% of the sample.

These data are taken from a study of blood T cells in healthy people across ages (dated by TCRdb to about 2015). Concerning the study at large: Template switching captured roughly one uniquely barcoded TCR beta cDNA molecule per two T cells in model experiments. Using the same blood draw, the study looked at two additional independent replicas of 1 million unique cDNA reads for two donors, one aged 18 to 30 and the other aged 80 or older. The study measured age-related changes in TCR beta repertoire diversity using deep sequencing normalized with unique cDNA molecular identifiers. To avoid experimental bias, donors of different ages were distributed randomly across sequencing lanes. Donors were grouped into four age groups: young (average 16 years), middle-aged (around 39), aged (62) and long-lived (just over 80).

Donors were 39 systemically healthy Caucasian individuals from Russia aged roughly 6 to 95 years. Each donor gave ten milliliters of peripheral blood, collected into EDTA-treated Vacutainer tubes. PBMCs were isolated by Ficoll-Paque density-gradient centrifugation, with at least 6.5 million obtained per sample. Trizol reagent was used to extract total RNA from PBMCs, with at least 5.5 micrograms per sample. The percentages of naive CD45RAhigh/CD27high T cells were determined by flow cytometry on a PBMC aliquot from every donor. The investigation overall reported the following: Observed TCR beta diversity per million T cells fell roughly linearly with age, and a significant reduction was already apparent by age about 43. Conclusive comparison of naive and antigen-experienced compartments was prevented by the profiling of bulk unsorted PBMCs. The CMV infection status of donors was not known, potentially confounding age-related changes in expanded clonotypes. Estimates of total diversity from one million sequenced T cells were regarded as lower bounds and underestimates. There was a strong correlation between observed TCR beta diversity and the percentage of naive T cells measured by flow cytometry. Compared with the aged group, more naive CD4+ T cells, fewer expanded clones and increased TCR diversity were shown by the long-lived group, suggesting age selection.

The clonotype originates from an older woman in good health. This sequence uses TRBV14 and TRBJ2-7, and possibly TRBD1, on 6 matching bases. The source material was blood. The nucleotide sequence reads as follows: TGTGCCAGCAGCCAATATTTGAACAGGGAGATGGAGGAGCAGTACTTC. This encodes CASSQYLNREMEEQYF.